The present TCR beta chain was sequenced within a study of identical twins. This clonotype appeared a few times. The target antigen is unknown. One entry per CDR3 protein results from TCRdb running MiXCR on the 5' RACE reads. Among roughly 570,000 distinct CDR3 sequences listed, around 9.6% were seen once. The CDR3 spans 12 residues. V was clipped by 6 bases and J by 15 bases, with 17 bases between them. Germline V CDR1 and CDR2: MNHEY, SVGAGI. Overall study results and limits: Within beta out-of-frame sequences, the excess sharing observed between twins was weaker. Reduced insertions were recorded for abundant cord blood beta clonotypes, with no such pattern in memory repertoires.

These data were also filed under a second study, of yellow fever vaccine responses in identical twins.

The TCR was taken from a woman aged 18-29 years in good health. The J gene is TRBJ1-4, the V gene TRBV6-5; weak D call: TRBD1 (6 bases). Source material: PBMCs. DNA of the CDR3: TGTGCCAGCAGCCCCAACAGGGATTTTTTGTTTTTT. Translation: CASSPNRDFLFF.